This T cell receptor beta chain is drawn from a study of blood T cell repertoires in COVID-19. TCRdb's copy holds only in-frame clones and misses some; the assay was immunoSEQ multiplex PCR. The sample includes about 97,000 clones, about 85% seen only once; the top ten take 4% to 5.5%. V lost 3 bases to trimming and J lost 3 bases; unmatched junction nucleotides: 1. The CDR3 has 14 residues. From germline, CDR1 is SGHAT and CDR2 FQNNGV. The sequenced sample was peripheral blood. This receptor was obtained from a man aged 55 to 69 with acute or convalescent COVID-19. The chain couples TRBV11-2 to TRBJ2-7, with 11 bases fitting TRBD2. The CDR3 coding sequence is TGTGCCAGCAGCTTCACTAGCGGGAGCTACGAGCAGTACTTC. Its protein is CASSFTSGSYEQYF.